Only a few counts were recorded for the clone carrying this T cell receptor (beta chain). No antigen is known for it. The data were obtained in a study of vaccination and CD4 T cells after COVID-19. At the level of the study: The cells were exposed to overlapping spike peptides originating from SARS-CoV-2, HCoV-NL63, HCoV-OC43 and HCoV-229E for stimulation.

Treatment: approximately 9-day PBMC culture with coronavirus spike peptide pools or control peptides (ViraFEST assay). Sequenced with the Oncomine TCR Beta short-read assay was DNA taken from cultured CD4+ T cells. TCRdb ran MiXCR on the PCR reads and lists one entry per CDR3 protein. The table shows tens of thousands of distinct CDR3 sequences, with about three fifths occurring only once. Study-wide points: Spike mono-reactivity was evident in 304 of the 307 vaccine-specific clones derived from convalescent patients.

Sequences were obtained from CD4+ T cells from blood, cultured in vitro. The clonotype comes from a human donor who had recovered from COVID-19.

The DNA for the CDR3 is TGTGCCAGCAGTTACATCAGGGGGACCGGGGTAAATCAGCCCCAGCATTTT. This codes for CASSYIRGTGVNQPQHF. J is TRBJ1-5 and V is TRBV6-2 or TRBV6-3; 7 bases map to TRBD1. The V gene's germline CDR1 is MNHEY and CDR2 SVGEGT. Trimming took 2 bases from V and 4 from J; bases not matched to a gene: 11. The CDR3 has 17 residues.